These T cell receptor beta chains were read from a single sample in a study of T cell repertoires and Cas9 in healthy adults. Sequencing was performed with immunoSEQ multiplex PCR; in TCRdb, only in-frame clones are kept and a portion is missing. Of tens of thousands of clones in the sample, around 93% are singletons; the top ten hold 0.84%. Material for sequencing was CD4+ effector T cells (CD127+, CD25-, CD137-, CD154-) from PBMCs; culture status not recorded. The receptors were gathered from a human donor in good health. CDR3s include the opening cysteine and the closing phenylalanine or tryptophan. A D gene is named only where the DNA matches it firmly. Some rows mark clone size as missing; the rest say once, few, many or name a class of expanded clone.

J gene	V gene	clone size	D gene	CDR3 DNA	CDR3 protein
TRBJ2-3	TRBV25-1	.	TRBD2	TGTGCCAGCAGTGAATCACTAGCGGGAACTAGCACAGATACGCAGTATTTT	CASSESLAGTSTDTQYF
TRBJ2-1	TRBV21-1	once	.	TGTGCCAGCAGCAACCTAACTAGAGGATCCTACAATGAGCAGTTCTTC	CASSNLTRGSYNEQFF
TRBJ2-7	TRBV11-3	.	TRBD1	TGTGCCAGCAGCCCGGGACAGTTCTCCTACGAGCAGTACTTC	CASSPGQFSYEQYF
TRBJ1-4	TRBV29-1	.	.	TGCAGCGCCGAGGGGACTGGAAAACTGTTTTTT	CSAEGTGKLFF
TRBJ2-1	TRBV27	.	.	TGTGCCACCCACACCGATGTCTACAATGAGCAGTTCTTC	CATHTDVYNEQFF
TRBJ2-1	TRBV25-1	.	.	TGTGCCAGCAGTGCCCCTGGGGGAGATGAGCAGTTCTTC	CASSAPGGDEQFF
TRBJ2-6	TRBV4-3	.	TRBD2	TGCGCCAGCAGCCAAGAACCGAGCGGGATGGGTCGACTTGGGGCGGGGGCCAACGTCCTGACTTTC	CASSQEPSGMGRLGAGANVLTF
TRBJ1-4	TRBV5-1	.	.	TGCGCCAGCAGCTGGACGGGAGCAACTAATGAAAAACTGTTTTTT	CASSWTGATNEKLFF
TRBJ2-1	TRBV5-1	once	.	TGCGCCAGCAGCTTGGCTGGGGGGAGCCAAAATGAGCAGTTCTTC	CASSLAGGSQNEQFF
TRBJ2-3	TRBV28	.	.	TGTGCCAGCAGTACCCCCACTCCTTCTCATACGCAGTATTTT	CASSTPTPSHTQYF
TRBJ1-5	TRBV2	.	.	TGTGCCAGCAGTGGGGCAGCGTATAGCAATCAGCCCCAGCATTTT	CASSGAAYSNQPQHF
TRBJ1-5	TRBV28	.	.	TGTGCCAGCAGCCCGGGACGGCTAAATCAGCCCCAGCATTTT	CASSPGRLNQPQHF
TRBJ1-2	TRBV18	.	.	TGTGCCAGCTCACAAGTCGGGCATGGCTACACCTTC	CASSQVGHGYTF
TRBJ1-4	TRBV2	few	.	TGTGCCAGCAGGGGAACGGCGGCAAATGAAAAACTGTTTTTT	CASRGTAANEKLFF